Described below is a single T cell receptor beta chain sequence and its context. Sequencing used immunoSEQ multiplex PCR; TCRdb keeps in-frame clones, though not all of them. The sample lists 50,000 or so clones; over 75% were seen once. Looked up from germline, CDR1 is MNHEY and CDR2 is SVGAGI. Deletions cut 8 bases from V and 7 bases from J, with 9 bases between. This CDR3 is built from 12 residues. This entry is derived from a study of blood T cell repertoires in COVID-19. In the study overall: From the United States, Italy and Spain came samples of acute and convalescent COVID-19. T cells, B-cell-depleted T cells, or PBMCs supplied cDNA or gDNA.

This receptor was identified in a man between 35 and 55 years old with active COVID-19. This chain connects TRBV6-5 to TRBJ1-6, with a tentative D call TRBD1 (5 bases). Sequences were obtained from peripheral blood. CDR3 sequence: CASSRGNSPLHF. The CDR3 bases are TGTGCCAGCTCGCGGGGGAATTCACCCCTCCACTTT.